Below, one TCR beta chain is given with its context. This sample is drawn from a study of blood T cell repertoires in COVID-19. Looking at the study overall: Acute and convalescent COVID-19 samples came from the United States, Italy and Spain. T cells, B-cell-depleted T cells, or PBMCs provided the cDNA or gDNA that served as material.

Per the study methods: Estimated nucleated cell counts came from reference gene primer amplification. The method was immunoSEQ multiplex PCR; TCRdb's version includes in-frame clones alone and lacks a portion of them. The D gene and trimming were derived from the DNA, and the V and J assignments and clone size from that table. The sample has roughly 110,000 clones; 90% are singletons. V lost 1 base to trimming and J lost 4 bases, with 11 bases between them. Per germline, CDR1 SGHTS and CDR2 YDEGEE. The CDR3 contains 14 residues. The clonotype was recovered from a woman between 50 and 59 years old with acute or convalescent COVID-19. The sequenced material came from peripheral blood. The V gene is TRBV5-8, the J gene TRBJ1-1; tentative D call: TRBD1 (5 bases). CDR3 amino acids: CASSLPGIGTEAFF. For the CDR3, the DNA is TGTGCCAGCAGCTTGCCAGGGATAGGCACTGAAGCTTTCTTT.